This T cell receptor (beta chain) comes out of a study of T cell responses to AZD1222 COVID-19 vaccine. Study findings and constraints: Sampling that yielded the repertoires occurred only after the peak T cell response. Spike-specific TCR breadth and depth went up after people got two AZD1222 doses. Along spike, vaccine-associated CD4 TCRs were found throughout, with dominance at 160-218 and 743-854.

The trim removed 7 bases at V and 7 bases at J, leaving 8 bases unmatched. The CDR3 has 14 residues. The germline V gene encodes CDR1 SNHLY and CDR2 FYNNEI. For this clone: What it recognizes is unknown.

Libraries were prepared by immunoSEQ multiplex PCR; TCRdb keeps only in-frame clonotypes and omits some of them. In the table there are tens of thousands of clones, roughly 85% of which are singletons. The chain has TRBV2 and TRBJ1-3; 9 nucleotides align to TRBD1. The sequence came from an adult who received the AZD1222 COVID-19 vaccine. Sequencing was performed on peripheral blood, taken 28 days after the second AZD1222 dose. Written as DNA, the CDR3 is TGTGCCAGCACGAGGGGACAGGGATTTAACACCATATATTTT. This encodes CASTRGQGFNTIYF.